These 7 T cell receptor beta chains originate from one sample sequenced in a study of shared clonotypes between healthy human individuals. Profiled with immunoSEQ multiplex PCR; TCRdb holds only in-frame clones, not every one. Seen here are 1 million to 1.3 million clones, around 78% observed once, and the top ten hold roughly 0.55%. The specimen sequenced was memory CD4+ T cells from PBMCs. Subset in this sample: CD45RA-negative fraction. Source of these receptors: a man younger than 30 in good health. Some clones in this sample may be carry-over from other donors' samples.

The chain has TRBV18 and TRBJ1-2; D possibly corresponds to TRBD1 (6 bases). The germline V gene has CDR1 KGHSH and CDR2 LQKENI. V lost 5 bases to trimming and J lost 0 bases, with 7 bases between them. This CDR3 has 13 residues. CDR3 loop: CASSRDTNYGYTF. Here the CDR3 DNA reads TGTGCCAGCTCAAGGGACACTAACTATGGCTACACCTTC. The full variable domain, with the rest looked up from reference TRBV18 and TRBJ1-2, is NAGVMQNPRHLVRRRGQEARLRCSPMKGHSHVYWYRQLPEEGLKFMVYLQKENIIDESGMPKERFSAEFPKEGPSILRIQQVVRGDSAAYFCASSRDTNYGYTFGSGTRLTVV.

In its sample, this clone was seen once. Other DNA sequences in this specimen translate into the identical CDR3. This sequence joins TRBV5-1 and TRBJ1-1; D uncertain. The V end lost 0 bases, the J end lost 2 bases, and 5 bases lay between the germline ends. The CDR3 totals 13 residues. Germline-derived CDR1 and CDR2 are SGHRS and YFSETQ. CDR3 region: CASSLGSNTEAFF. The CDR3 DNA reads as TGCGCCAGCAGCTTGGGCAGTAACACTGAAGCTTTCTTT.

The chain uses TRBV6-6 and TRBJ1-5; D might be TRBD1 (5 bases). CDR3 length equals 13 residues. Germline CDR1 and CDR2: MNHNY and SVGAGI (reference sequence). V was clipped by 7 bases and J by 6 bases, with 13 bases between them. The CDR3 coding sequence is TGTGCCAGCACCCTTGTTGGGGGTCAGCCCCAGCATTTT. Protein sequence: CASTLVGGQPQHF.

In DNA, the CDR3 is TGTGCCAGCTCAGCCGGTGCCAAAAACATTCAGTACTTC. This gives the protein CASSAGAKNIQYF. The chain employs TRBV18 and TRBJ2-4; D ambiguous. CDR3 length: 13 residues. V was cut by 5 bases and J by 1 base, with 6 bases left in between. Per the germline V gene, CDR1 is KGHSH and CDR2 is LQKENI.

This rearrangement joins TRBV5-1 to TRBJ2-5; 14 nucleotides match TRBD2. The CDR3 covers 16 residues. The junction had 1 base not matched to a gene; V was cut back by 0 bases and J by 3 bases. Germline V gene data show CDR1 as SGHRS and CDR2 as YFSETQ. CDR3 residues: CASSLEGLAGEETQYF. The CDR3 nucleotides are TGCGCCAGCAGCTTGGAGGGACTAGCGGGGGAAGAGACCCAGTACTTC.

At least ten counts were recorded for this clone. V gene TRBV4-1 combines with J gene TRBJ2-7, with 7 bases that match TRBD1. This CDR3 spans 18 amino acids. Germline values: CDR1 MGHRA, CDR2 YSYEKL. Germline trimming cut 1 base from V and 0 bases from J; bases unmatched to any gene: 12. CDR3 protein: CASSQVVSLGQSSYEQYF. The CDR3 bases are TGCGCCAGCAGCCAAGTAGTAAGTCTGGGACAGAGCTCCTACGAGCAGTACTTC.

The chain couples TRBV18 to TRBJ2-3; 10 bases agree with TRBD2. The germline gives CDR1 KGHSH, CDR2 LQKENI. This CDR3 is built from 14 residues. J lost 2 bases, V lost 8 bases, and 4 bases had no gene match. The DNA for the CDR3 is TGTGCCAGCACCGGACTAGCGGCCACAGATACGCAGTATTTT. The encoded protein is CASTGLAATDTQYF.